The 2 T cell receptor beta chains reported below all come from one sample, sequenced in a study of T cell changes during pregnancy in multiple sclerosis (dated by TCRdb to the late 2010s). To prepare the library, the immunoSEQ multiplex PCR assay was applied. Sourced from immuneACCESS, this table was stored by TCRdb with only in-frame sequences that have V and J called. A share of the clones is absent; for the studies checked, an unresolved V gene accounts for under half, and the remainder has no known explanation. The sample table shows over 40,000 clones, and approximately 90% are seen once. Together, the top ten hold roughly 5.5% of the sample. Sample: CD8+ T cells from peripheral blood mononuclear cells, taken after pregnancy. Receptors originate from a female donor in good health, enrolled as a control in a pregnancy study.

This clone was found once. This rearrangement joins TRBV4-2 to TRBJ1-2; D is perhaps TRBD1 (5 bases). CDR3 length: 16 residues. Germline V gene lookup returns CDR1 LGHNA and CDR2 YNFKEQ. Between the trimmed V and J ends, which lost 0 bases and 2 bases, there was a span of 13 bases. This chain's CDR3 is CASSQDRATINYGYTF. Written as DNA, the CDR3 is TGTGCCAGCAGCCAAGACAGGGCAACTATAAACTATGGCTACACCTTC.

This clone was seen once. The chain couples TRBV7-8 to TRBJ2-1; D is unclear. With 1 base removed from V and 4 bases from J, the gap between germline ends came to 8 bases. This CDR3 spans 14 amino acids. Germline V gene data show CDR1 as SGHVS and CDR2 as FQNEAQ. The CDR3 DNA follows: TGTGCCAGCAGCTTAGAAATAATGTACAATGAGCAGTTCTTC. As protein: CASSLEIMYNEQFF.